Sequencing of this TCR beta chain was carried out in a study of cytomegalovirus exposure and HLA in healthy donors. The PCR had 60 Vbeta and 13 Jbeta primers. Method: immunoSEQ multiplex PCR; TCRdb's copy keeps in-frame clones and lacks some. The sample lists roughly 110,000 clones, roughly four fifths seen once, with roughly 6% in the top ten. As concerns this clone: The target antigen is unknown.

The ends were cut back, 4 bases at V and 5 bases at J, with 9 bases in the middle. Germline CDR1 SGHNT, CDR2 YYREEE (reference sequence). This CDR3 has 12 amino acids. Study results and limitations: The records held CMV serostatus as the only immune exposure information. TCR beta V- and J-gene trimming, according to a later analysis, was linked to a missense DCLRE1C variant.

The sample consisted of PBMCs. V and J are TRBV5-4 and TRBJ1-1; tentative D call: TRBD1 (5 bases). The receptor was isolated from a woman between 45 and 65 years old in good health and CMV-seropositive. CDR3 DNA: TGTGCCAGCAGCGCCGGGGGGACTGAAGCTTTCTTT. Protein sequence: CASSAGGTEAFF.